What follows are 6 T cell receptor beta chains derived from one specimen sequenced in a study of blood T cell repertoires in COVID-19. This table comes from immunoSEQ multiplex PCR, and its TCRdb copy is limited to in-frame clones, with some not included. The sample records roughly 160,000 clones, over 80% being singletons. The sample comprised peripheral blood. The source is a woman between 55 and 75 years old with acute or convalescent COVID-19.

The chain links TRBV4-2 to TRBJ2-1, with TRBD1 matching over 7 bases. V shed 4 bases, J shed 12 bases, and the junction held 21 bases outside the gene matches. The CDR3 has 17 residues. CDR1 and CDR2 (germline): LGHNA, YNFKEQ. The chain's CDR3 is CASSLVVGYTGEGRQFF. For the CDR3, the DNA is TGTGCCAGCAGCCTCGTCGTTGGGTACACAGGGGAAGGACGGCAGTTCTTC.

V gene TRBV7-2 combines with J gene TRBJ2-1; 7 bases match TRBD2. The V segment lost 5 bases and the J segment 2 bases; nucleotides outside the gene matches: 9. Germline CDR1 SGHTA, CDR2 FQGNSA. The CDR3 extends over 16 amino acids. CDR3 sequence (DNA): TGTGCCAGCAGCGATTATGGGAGGGGCACCTACAATGAGCAGTTCTTC. It translates to CASSDYGRGTYNEQFF.

This sequence joins TRBV19 and TRBJ1-5; 10 nucleotides match TRBD1. There are 19 residues in the CDR3. Germline lookup yields CDR1 LNHDA and CDR2 SQIVND (reference sequence). V shed 3 bases and J 2 bases; nucleotides not matched to a gene: 13. CDR3 nucleotide sequence: TGTGCCAGTAGTATTGCGGGGACAGGGGTTGGTTCTGGCAATCAGCCCCAGCATTTT. Protein: CASSIAGTGVGSGNQPQHF.

The rearrangement joins TRBV10-2 to TRBJ2-1, with D perhaps matching TRBD2 (5 bases). V was cut by 6 bases and J by 3 bases, with 12 bases left in between. Germline V gene sequence: CDR1 WSHSY, CDR2 SAAADI. The CDR3 runs 14 residues. The CDR3 bases are TGCGCCAGCAGCCTACTCGGGGACTACAATGAGCAGTTCTTC. This translates into CASSLLGDYNEQFF.

A single count supports this clone. The V gene is TRBV4-2, the J gene TRBJ2-3; 11 bases line up with TRBD2. This CDR3 region has 17 residues. Looked up from germline, CDR1 is LGHNA and CDR2 is YNFKEQ. Germline trimming cut 4 bases from V and 5 bases from J; bases unmatched to any gene: 11. CDR3 sequence: CASSPVLGTSGGDTQYF. The CDR3 bases are TGTGCCAGCAGCCCCGTCCTAGGTACTAGCGGGGGAGATACGCAGTATTTT.

The J gene is TRBJ1-1, the V gene TRBV3-1 (or the pseudogene TRBV3-2); possible D gene TRBD1, 6 bases. V was pared by 11 bases and J by 0 bases, with 16 bases between. Germline V lookup: CDR1 LGHDT, CDR2 YNNKEL (reference sequence). The CDR3 consists of 14 residues. CDR3 region: CAEAGHQMNTEAFF. For the CDR3, the DNA is TGTGCCGAAGCGGGACACCAGATGAACACTGAAGCTTTCTTT.